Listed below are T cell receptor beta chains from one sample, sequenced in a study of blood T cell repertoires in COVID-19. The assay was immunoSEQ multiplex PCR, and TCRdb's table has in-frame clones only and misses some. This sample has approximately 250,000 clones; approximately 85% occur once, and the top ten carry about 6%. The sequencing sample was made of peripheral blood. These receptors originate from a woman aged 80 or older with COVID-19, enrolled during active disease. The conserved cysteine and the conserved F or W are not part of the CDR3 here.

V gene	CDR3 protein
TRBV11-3	ASSGEGTNTDTQY
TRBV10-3	AISEDSHNEQF
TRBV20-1	SAQRGNEQF
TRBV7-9	ASSLVPQGPRLS
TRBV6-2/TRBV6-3	ASSQGVGYT
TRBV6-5	AYRGPKLTGELF
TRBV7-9	ASSPMTGLNEKLF
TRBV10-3	AISDSVGGTNEKLF
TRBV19	ASTSVQGYGYT
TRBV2	ASRPDMGRVGEAF